The TCR beta chain described here comes from a study of blood T cell repertoires in COVID-19. Across the study: Samples came from the United States, Italy and Spain, spanning acute and convalescent COVID-19. PBMCs, B-cell-depleted T cells, or T cells provided the cDNA or gDNA that made up the material.

Sequencing was performed with immunoSEQ multiplex PCR; in TCRdb, only in-frame clones are kept and a portion is missing. This table holds 130,000 or so clones, around 89% found once. The trim removed 5 bases at V and 3 bases at J, leaving 16 bases unmatched. There are 17 residues in the CDR3. Germline CDR1 reads SGHRS; CDR2 reads YFSETQ. The V call is TRBV5-1, the J call TRBJ2-7; TRBD1 matches 8 bases. The sequence came from a human donor with COVID-19, enrolled during active disease. The donor label of this sample is uncertain. The source material was peripheral blood. DNA of the CDR3: TGCGCCAGCAGTCCCGCTCGAGGACAGGGAAGAAACTACGAGCAGTACTTC. Translation gives CASSPARGQGRNYEQYF.